Below, one TCR beta chain is given with its context. The target antigen is unknown. This specimen comes from a study of cytomegalovirus exposure and HLA in healthy donors. With V trimmed by 2 bases and J by 4 bases, 8 bases remained unmatched. CDR1 is LGHNA and CDR2 is YSLEER in the germline V gene. The CDR3 length is 16 residues. The PCR ran on 60 Vbeta and 13 Jbeta primers. Some clones are missing from TCRdb's copy, which holds only in-frame ones; the method was immunoSEQ multiplex PCR. The table counts approximately 75,000 clones; about 0.83% lies in the top ten. Whole-study findings and limits: In vitro assays verified that a few CMV-associated chains recognized CMV antigens specifically. Only CMV serostatus was available as immune exposure information.

Sequencing was done on a sample of PBMCs. The clonotype originates from a boy younger than 18 in good health and CMV-seronegative. The rearrangement joins TRBV4-3 to TRBJ2-3, with 8 bases matching TRBD1. The CDR3 region has the DNA TGCGCCAGCAGCCAAAAATTCGACAGGGGCCCAGATACGCAGTATTTT. Protein: CASSQKFDRGPDTQYF.